What follows are 27 T cell receptor beta chains derived from one specimen sequenced in a study of blood T cells in healthy people across ages. The use of a sample-barcoded 5' primer and a J-beta primer mix characterized a second PCR of roughly 6 to 12 cycles. Via MiXCR, TCRdb re-called the 5' RACE reads, giving one row per CDR3 protein. The sample holds hundreds of thousands of distinct CDR3 sequences, about 62% seen once. The specimen sequenced was blood. The receptors were sampled from a man aged 30-40 years in good health.

This chain links TRBV3-1 with TRBJ2-5, with 9 bases aligning to TRBD2. CDR3 length: 16 residues. Germline V gene sequence: CDR1 LGHDT, CDR2 YNNKEL (reference sequence). The J segment lost 7 bases and the V segment lost 0 bases, leaving 9 bases of the junction unmatched. The CDR3 loop reads CASSQEGLAGVGTQYF. The CDR3 DNA sequence: TGTGCCAGCAGCCAAGAAGGATTAGCGGGAGTTGGGACCCAGTACTTC.

The chain uses TRBV9 and TRBJ2-7, with D possibly TRBD2 on 6 matching bases. This CDR3 is 18 amino acids long. The V end lost 4 bases, the J end lost 0 bases, and 23 bases lay between the germline ends. Germline values: CDR1 SGDLS, CDR2 YYNGEE. Here the CDR3 DNA reads TGTGCCAGCAGCCCACGGAGAGGGACCCGGGACTTCTCCTACGAGCAGTACTTC. Translation gives CASSPRRGTRDFSYEQYF. The full variable domain, with the rest looked up from reference TRBV9 and TRBJ2-7, is DSGVTQTPKHLITATGQRVTLRCSPRSGDLSVYWYQQSLDQGLQFLIQYYNGEERAKGNILERFSAQQFPDLHSELNLSSLELGDSALYFCASSPRRGTRDFSYEQYFGPGTRLTVT.

This clonotype was found a few times. The V and J genes are TRBV7-9 and TRBJ2-1, with a tentative D call TRBD2 (6 bases). Germline lookup yields CDR1 SEHNR and CDR2 FQNEAQ (reference sequence). The CDR3 extends over 15 amino acids. V shed 3 bases and J shed 5 bases, with 14 bases lying between them. DNA of the CDR3: TGTGCCAGCAGCTTCCAGGAGCGGGTGGACAATGAGCAGTTCTTC. Its protein product is CASSFQERVDNEQFF.

The V and J genes are TRBV25-1 and TRBJ2-3; possible D gene TRBD2, 5 bases. V was trimmed by 2 bases and J by 8 bases, leaving 17 bases between them. The CDR3 spans 15 residues. CDR1 is MGHDK, CDR2 SYGVNS, per germline. The CDR3 loop is CASSEPGSPGGTQYF. The CDR3 DNA reads as TGTGCCAGCAGTGAACCGGGATCTCCTGGAGGTACGCAGTATTTT. The complete variable domain, with remaining parts taken from reference TRBV25-1 and TRBJ2-3, reads EADIYQTPRYLVIGTGKKITLECSQTMGHDKMYWYQQDPGMELHLIHYSYGVNSTEKGDLSSESTVSRIRTEHFPLTLESARPSHTSQYLCASSEPGSPGGTQYFGPGTRLTVL.

In this sample, this clonotype turned up a few times. V and J are TRBV24-1 and TRBJ2-4, with D maybe TRBD1 (6 bases). The J call may be incorrect, as the DNA end agrees better with TRBJ2-7. CDR1 is KGHDR, CDR2 SFDVKD, per germline. The CDR3 length is 13 residues. The CDR3 is CATSDSTGSEQYF. The DNA for the CDR3 is TGTGCCACCAGTGATTCTACAGGGTCCGAGCAGTACTTC.

This clonotype was seen a handful of times. V and J are TRBV15 and TRBJ2-2, with D perhaps TRBD2 (5 bases). V lost 8 bases and J lost 0, with 7 bases in between. Germline CDR1 is LNHNV and CDR2 is YYDKDF (reference sequence). The CDR3 is made up of 13 amino acids. CDR3 in amino acids: CATRAANTGELFF. The CDR3 region has the DNA TGTGCCACCCGAGCGGCGAACACCGGGGAGCTGTTTTTT.

This sequence joins TRBV6-1 and TRBJ1-2; D not certain. V dropped 11 bases and J dropped 8 bases, with 18 bases sitting between them. Germline V gene sequence: CDR1 MNHNS, CDR2 SASEGT. CDR3 length equals 12 residues. The CDR3 nucleotides are TGTGCCGCCCCGGAGGGAGATGGAGGCTACACCTTC. Translating it yields CAAPEGDGGYTF.

This rearrangement joins TRBV21-1 to TRBJ1-1. TRBV21-1 is flagged as a pseudogene. The CDR3 spans 14 residues. In DNA form, the CDR3 reads TGTGCCAGCTCCTCATTGTTCGTGAACACTGAAGCTTTCTTT. It specifies CASSSLFVNTEAFF.

This clonotype turned up a few times. The V and J genes are TRBV30 and TRBJ2-7; weak D call: TRBD2 (5 bases). The V gene's germline CDR1 is GTSNPN and CDR2 SVGIG (reference sequence). The V and J ends lost 2 bases and 4 bases respectively, with 15 bases between them. The CDR3 runs to 14 residues. The CDR3 DNA is TGTGCCTGGAGTATCGGGGTGGGGTCTTACGAGCAGTACTTC. Protein: CAWSIGVGSYEQYF.

The chain joins TRBV20-1 to TRBJ1-6; 10 positions match TRBD1. Germline CDR1 reads DFQATT; CDR2 reads SNEGSKA (reference sequence). The trim removed 5 bases at V and 10 bases at J, leaving 17 bases unmatched. The CDR3 consists of 17 residues. The CDR3 DNA reads as TGCAGTGCTGCGGCTACCGGGACAGGGGTTCAGGTGTCACCCCTCCACTTT. Encoded protein: CSAAATGTGVQVSPLHF.

The V call is TRBV10-3, the J call TRBJ2-7, with D possibly matching TRBD1 (6 bases). Trimming shortened V by 6 bases and J by 5 bases, and 20 bases separated the two germline ends. The germline CDR1 and CDR2 sequences are ENHRY and SYGVKD. The CDR3 is 15 amino acids. The CDR3 DNA follows: TGTGCCATCAGAGGCAAGGCGGACAGTTATCACGAGCAGTACTTC. Its translation is CAIRGKADSYHEQYF.

The chain employs TRBV7-9 and TRBJ2-4, with 11 positions matching TRBD2. The length of the CDR3 is 18 residues. J lost 0 bases, V lost 4 bases, and 8 bases had no gene match. The germline gives CDR1 SEHNR, CDR2 FQNEAQ (reference sequence). This CDR3 reads CASSSTSGEQLAKNIQYF. DNA of the CDR3: TGTGCCAGCAGCTCGACTAGCGGGGAGCAACTAGCCAAAAACATTCAGTACTTC.

The rearrangement links TRBV20-1 to TRBJ2-7; D is unclear. The CDR3 length is 13 residues. Germline V gene sequence: CDR1 DFQATT, CDR2 SNEGSKA (reference sequence). V was pared by 3 bases and J by 2 bases, with 11 bases between. The CDR3: CSASMPSAYEQYF. The CDR3 nucleotides are TGCAGTGCTAGCATGCCGAGCGCCTACGAGCAGTACTTC.

The chain joins TRBV10-3 to TRBJ2-1, with a tentative D call TRBD2 (6 bases). CDR1 ENHRY and CDR2 SYGVKD come from the germline V gene. The CDR3 contains 13 residues. Trimming pared 7 bases from V and 9 bases from J, leaving 16 bases between. The CDR3 loop reads CAITTPGRGEQFF. CDR3 bases: TGTGCCATCACTACCCCAGGGCGGGGTGAGCAGTTCTTC.

J is TRBJ2-7 and V is TRBV7-2; D ambiguous. The CDR3 is made up of 14 amino acids. Trimming left V 5 bases short and J 0 bases short, with 11 bases between. Germline loops: CDR1 SGHTA, CDR2 FQGNSA. The DNA of the CDR3 is TGTGCCAGCAGCGAACAAATGGACTCCTACGAGCAGTACTTC. The encoded protein is CASSEQMDSYEQYF.

This clonotype was counted only a few times. CDR3 amino acids: CASSVDPTGTAANYGYTF. The CDR3 bases are TGTGCCAGCAGCGTAGATCCGACCGGGACAGCCGCTAACTATGGCTACACCTTC. V and J are TRBV9 and TRBJ1-2, with TRBD1 identical over 7 bases. V lost 0 bases to trimming and J lost 0 bases; unmatched junction nucleotides: 11. The CDR3 covers 18 residues. CDR1 is SGDLS, CDR2 YYNGEE, per germline. Using reference TRBV9 and TRBJ1-2 for the parts outside the CDR3, the full variable domain is DSGVTQTPKHLITATGQRVTLRCSPRSGDLSVYWYQQSLDQGLQFLIQYYNGEERAKGNILERFSAQQFPDLHSELNLSSLELGDSALYFCASSVDPTGTAANYGYTFGSGTRLTVV.

V and J are TRBV20-1 and TRBJ1-2; D not resolved. Looked up from germline, CDR1 is DFQATT and CDR2 is SNEGSKA (reference sequence). The V and J ends lost 6 bases and 5 bases respectively, with 10 bases between them. This CDR3 is built from 11 residues. The CDR3 nucleotides are TGCAGTGCAAAAGGCCTTTATGGCTACACCTTC. Encoded protein: CSAKGLYGYTF.

The chain joins TRBV3-1 to TRBJ1-2; TRBD1 matches at 7 bases. The CDR3 extends over 16 amino acids. Germline lookup yields CDR1 LGHDT and CDR2 YNNKEL (reference sequence). The V gene end was trimmed by 5 bases and the J gene end by 1 base; junction bases not matched to a gene: 10. CDR3 residues: CASSSTGVAINYGYTF. The DNA of the CDR3 is TGTGCCAGCAGCTCTACAGGGGTCGCCATTAACTATGGCTACACCTTC.

V gene TRBV14 combines with J gene TRBJ2-5; D remains ambiguous. CDR1 and CDR2 (germline): SGHDN, FVKESK. The ends were cut back, 3 bases at V and 10 bases at J, with 12 bases in the middle. There are 12 residues in the CDR3. This CDR3 reads CASSHPRDLQYF. The CDR3, as DNA: TGTGCCAGCAGCCATCCTCGAGACCTCCAGTACTTC.

This chain joins TRBV20-1 and TRBJ2-7; possible D gene TRBD2, 6 bases. This CDR3 is built from 14 residues. With 0 bases removed from V and 4 bases from J, the gap between germline ends came to 13 bases. Germline CDR1 DFQATT, CDR2 SNEGSKA (reference sequence). As DNA, the CDR3 is TGCAGTGCTAGAGATGGGCTAGCGTTGTACGAGCAGTACTTC. Residues: CSARDGLALYEQYF.

J is TRBJ2-7 and V is TRBV3-1; D might be TRBD2 (5 bases). This CDR3 spans 14 amino acids. Germline CDR1 reads LGHDT; CDR2 reads YNNKEL (reference sequence). Deletions cut 4 bases from V and 0 bases from J, with 10 bases between. CDR3 nucleotides: TGTGCCAGCAGCCGACGAGCGGACTCCTACGAGCAGTACTTC. Its protein product is CASSRRADSYEQYF.

This sequence joins TRBV20-1 and TRBJ1-5; the D is unclear. CDR3 length equals 13 residues. Trimming left V 4 bases short and J 3 bases short, with 10 bases between. Looked up from germline, CDR1 is DFQATT and CDR2 is SNEGSKA (reference sequence). CDR3 in amino acids: CSAIRGSNQPQHF. For the CDR3, the DNA is TGCAGTGCTATTCGGGGATCCAATCAGCCCCAGCATTTT.

In DNA, the CDR3 is TGTGCCAGCAGCTTAGCCCAGGGGTCTACCTACGAGCAGTACTTC. Translated, it gives CASSLAQGSTYEQYF. The V call is TRBV7-6, the J call TRBJ2-7; D perhaps matches TRBD1 (6 bases). The CDR3 totals 15 residues. Trimming took off 0 bases at V and 2 bases at J, with 11 bases between the two ends. Germline V gene sequence: CDR1 SGHVS, CDR2 FNYEAQ.

This chain links TRBV7-9 with TRBJ2-3; D possibly corresponds to TRBD2 (5 bases). This CDR3 has 15 residues. V was trimmed by 6 bases and J by 5 bases, leaving 18 bases between them. Germline V gene sequence: CDR1 SEHNR, CDR2 FQNEAQ (reference sequence). DNA for the CDR3: TGTGCCAGCAGGAGATGGGTCGGGGATTTAGATACGCAGTATTTT. It is translated as CASRRWVGDLDTQYF.

This clonotype was seen a few times. The chain carries TRBV7-2 and TRBJ2-7; D might be TRBD2 (5 bases). V was trimmed by 4 bases and J by 3 bases, leaving 13 bases between them. The CDR3 totals 14 residues. The V gene's germline CDR1 is SGHTA and CDR2 FQGNSA. The CDR3, as DNA: TGTGCCAGCAGCTCCGGACTGGATGGCTACGAGCAGTACTTC. This codes for CASSSGLDGYEQYF.

The chain is built from TRBV20-1 and TRBJ1-2, with a weak D call TRBD1 (6 bases). Germline assignment: CDR1 DFQATT and CDR2 SNEGSKA (reference sequence). This CDR3 spans 14 amino acids. V lost 6 bases, J lost 6 bases, and 20 bases lay in between. CDR3 loop: CSASTSGGLDGYTF. CDR3 coding DNA: TGCAGTGCAAGTACCTCGGGGGGGCTGGATGGCTACACCTTC.

This clonotype was detected only a few times. V and J are TRBV19 and TRBJ2-1; the match to TRBD2 covers 11 bases. The CDR3 has 18 amino acids. CDR1 LNHDA and CDR2 SQIVND come from the germline V gene (reference sequence). V was pared by 3 bases and J by 2 bases, with 9 bases of the junction left unmatched. The CDR3 region has the DNA TGTGCCAGTAGTATGGAGGGGGTAGCGGGAGGGCCCTACAATGAGCAGTTCTTC. Translated: CASSMEGVAGGPYNEQFF.